This T cell receptor (beta chain) was sequenced during a study of lymphopenia after photon versus proton radiotherapy. Profiling relied on immunoSEQ multiplex PCR, and the TCRdb table lists in-frame clones only, not all of them. The table includes more than 45,000 clones, around 84% detected once. Study-level findings and limits: Relative stability marked proton patients; photon patients lost diversity and naive cells.

For this clone: Its matching antigen is unknown.

Germline assignment: CDR1 GTSNPN and CDR2 SVGIG (reference sequence). Trimming shortened V by 0 bases and J by 8 bases, and 17 bases separated the two germline ends. The CDR3 has 15 amino acids. This clonotype originated in a man in his fifties or sixties with pancreatic cancer. This chain links TRBV30 with TRBJ2-1, with D possibly matching TRBD2 (5 bases). The source material was peripheral blood, sampled from a patient treated with proton-based radiotherapy. CDR3 residues: CAWSVLASNQDEQFF. The CDR3 DNA sequence: TGTGCCTGGAGTGTACTGGCTAGCAATCAGGATGAGCAGTTCTTC.